This TCR beta chain was identified during a study of shared clonotypes between healthy human individuals. Measured with immunoSEQ multiplex PCR; TCRdb has only the in-frame clones, and not every one. The sample yields millions of clones, about 95% seen once. General study points: Shared clonotypes across all four donors exceeded non-shared ones in generation probability.

Trimming took off 8 bases at V and 1 base at J, with 15 bases between the two ends. The CDR3 runs 14 residues. Germline-derived CDR1 and CDR2 are MDHEN and SYDVKM. Points on this clone: The antigen is not known.

The TCR comes from a man between 18 and 29 years old in good health. The chain joins TRBV28 to TRBJ2-7, with TRBD1 as a possible D gene (6 bases). Sample: naive CD4+ T cells sorted from blood. Subset meaning: CD45RA+ positively selected. CDR3 DNA sequence: TGTGCCAGCTGCCCAGGGGCTTATTCCTACGAGCAGTACTTC. It yields the protein CASCPGAYSYEQYF.